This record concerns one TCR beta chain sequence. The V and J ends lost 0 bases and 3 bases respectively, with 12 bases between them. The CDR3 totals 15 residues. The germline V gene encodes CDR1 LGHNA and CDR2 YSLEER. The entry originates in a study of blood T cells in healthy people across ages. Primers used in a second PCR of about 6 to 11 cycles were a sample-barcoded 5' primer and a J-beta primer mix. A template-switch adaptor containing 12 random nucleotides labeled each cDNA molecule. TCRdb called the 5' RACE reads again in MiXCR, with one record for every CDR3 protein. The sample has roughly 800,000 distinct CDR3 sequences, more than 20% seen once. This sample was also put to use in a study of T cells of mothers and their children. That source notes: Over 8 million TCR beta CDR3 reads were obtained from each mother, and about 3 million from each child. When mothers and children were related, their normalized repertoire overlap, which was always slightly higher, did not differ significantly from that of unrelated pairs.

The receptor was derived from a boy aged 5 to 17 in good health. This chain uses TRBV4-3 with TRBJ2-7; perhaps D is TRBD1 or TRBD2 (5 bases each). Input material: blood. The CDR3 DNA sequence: TGCGCCAGCAGCCAAGAGATGGCAGGGAGCTACGAGCAGTACTTC. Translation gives CASSQEMAGSYEQYF.